The sequence of this TCR beta chain was determined in a study of T cell responses to AZD1222 COVID-19 vaccine. As for the study in general: Second-dose intervals near 4 or 12 weeks were combined. Broader study findings: Distributed over spike, vaccine-associated CD4 TCRs predominated at 160-218 and 743-854. In all cases, repertoires were sampled only after the peak T cell response. The number of AZD1222 recipients seropositive at baseline was only five or six.

The protocol was immunoSEQ multiplex PCR, while the TCRdb copy is restricted to in-frame clones and leaves out a portion. The sample includes some 110,000 clones, 82% of them seen just once. This clone was seen only once. Antigen unknown. V was clipped by 1 base and J by 6 bases, with 11 bases between them. The germline V gene has CDR1 SGHDT and CDR2 YYEEEE. The CDR3 consists of 14 residues. This rearrangement joins TRBV5-6 to TRBJ1-3, with unresolved D. The source was peripheral blood, collected on day 0 of AZD1222 vaccination. This clonotype was obtained from an adult in good health. CDR3: CASSLLVRLNTIYF. The CDR3 DNA is TGTGCCAGCAGCTTGTTAGTCCGATTAAACACCATATATTTT.